Shown below are 12 T cell receptor beta chains from a single sample sequenced in a study of cytomegalovirus exposure and HLA in healthy donors. This PCR relied on a set of 60 Vbeta primers and 13 Jbeta primers. The repertoire was sequenced with immunoSEQ multiplex PCR; TCRdb's copy has only in-frame clones and lacks some. Of around 65,000 clones listed, around 74% are singletons. The specimen sequenced was PBMCs. These receptors came from a woman aged 25 to 45 in good health and CMV-seropositive.

The chain uses TRBV4-3 and TRBJ2-1; 11 positions agree with TRBD2. CDR3 length equals 16 residues. CDR1 and CDR2 (germline): LGHNA, YSLEER. With 4 bases clipped from V and 8 bases from J, the junction kept 10 bases outside the gene matches. Here the CDR3 reads CASSPDWVAGGDEQFF. The CDR3 bases are TGCGCCAGCAGCCCCGACTGGGTAGCGGGAGGGGATGAGCAGTTCTTC.

The chain couples TRBV28 to TRBJ2-2, with a tentative D call TRBD2 (5 bases). The CDR3 runs to 13 residues. Trimming cost V 5 bases and J 5 bases, with 9 bases left between them. CDR1 MDHEN and CDR2 SYDVKM come from the germline V gene. The CDR3, as DNA: TGTGCCAGCAGTCCCTCGGGGACCGGGGAGCTGTTTTTT. Amino acid sequence: CASSPSGTGELFF. Drawing the rest from reference TRBV28 and TRBJ2-2, the complete variable domain is DVKVTQSSRYLVKRTGEKVFLECVQDMDHENMFWYRQDPGLGLRLIYFSYDVKMKEKGDIPEGYSVSREKKERFSLILESASTNQTSMYLCASSPSGTGELFFGEGSRLTVL.

The chain combines TRBV7-6 with TRBJ2-1; the D is unclear. This CDR3 is 12 amino acids long. V was pared by 4 bases and J by 4 bases, with 5 bases between. The germline gives CDR1 SGHVS, CDR2 FNYEAQ. The CDR3 DNA reads TGTGCCAGCAGCTCCAGGTACAATGAGCAGTTCTTC. This codes for CASSSRYNEQFF.

The CDR3 coding sequence is TGTGCCAGCAGCTTAGTACCTCTAGGCGGTCAGCCCCAGCATTTT. Translated: CASSLVPLGGQPQHF. This chain joins TRBV7-2 and TRBJ1-5; no definite D call. Germline V CDR1 and CDR2: SGHTA, FQGNSA. The CDR3 loop spans 15 amino acids. The V gene lost 1 base and the J gene lost 6 bases, with 13 bases spanning the gap.

This clone occurred once. This chain uses TRBV18 with TRBJ1-1, with 9 bases identical to TRBD1. The trim removed 2 bases at V and 11 bases at J, leaving 6 bases unmatched. The CDR3 is 13 residues long. Germline V gene sequence: CDR1 KGHSH, CDR2 LQKENI. The CDR3 DNA sequence: TGTGCCAGCTCACCAGGGGGACAGGGTTACGCTTTCTTT. Protein: CASSPGGQGYAFF.

This clone was observed once. This chain uses TRBV9 with TRBJ2-3; a possible D gene is TRBD1 (6 bases). The germline V gene has CDR1 SGDLS and CDR2 YYNGEE. The CDR3 runs to 16 residues. The V gene lost 4 bases and the J gene lost 6 bases, with 21 bases spanning the gap. CDR3 nucleotide sequence: TGTGCCAGCAGCACGCGTCAGGACAATCAGGGGGATACGCAGTATTTT. Its translation is CASSTRQDNQGDTQYF.

The genes are TRBV19 and TRBJ2-7; D may be TRBD2 (6 bases). V lost 3 bases and J 0 bases, leaving 12 bases between the germline ends. Germline V CDR1 and CDR2: LNHDA, SQIVND (reference sequence). This CDR3 has 15 amino acids. The CDR3 loop reads CASSIGGGNSYEQYF. CDR3 bases: TGTGCCAGTAGTATCGGTGGAGGGAACTCCTACGAGCAGTACTTC.

The CDR3 DNA reads as TGTGCCAGCAGCTTGGCCCCCGGGCTAGCGGGAGATGCAGATACGCAGTATTTT. Translating it yields CASSLAPGLAGDADTQYF. The genes are TRBV5-6 and TRBJ2-3, with 10 bases that match TRBD2. This CDR3 contains 18 residues. With 0 bases clipped from V and 4 bases from J, the junction kept 11 bases outside the gene matches. Germline CDR1 is SGHDT and CDR2 is YYEEEE.

This clone has just a few counts. This chain links TRBV25-1 with TRBJ2-5; 10 nucleotides agree with TRBD1. V shed 6 bases, J shed 4 bases, and the junction held 5 bases outside the gene matches. CDR3 size: 14 residues. The V gene's germline CDR1 is MGHDK and CDR2 SYGVNS. CDR3: CASRGTGVLETQYF. The CDR3 DNA follows: TGTGCCAGCAGGGGGACAGGGGTGTTAGAGACCCAGTACTTC.

This clone was counted a single time. The chain employs TRBV7-2 and TRBJ2-5, with D perhaps TRBD2 (6 bases). The V end was cut by 4 bases, the J end by 3 bases, with 21 bases between. Germline values: CDR1 SGHTA, CDR2 FQGNSA. The CDR3 has 17 amino acids. In DNA, the CDR3 is TGTGCCAGCAGCTCCATGAGCAGTGGGACTGGCAAAGAGACCCAGTACTTC. Translation gives CASSSMSSGTGKETQYF.

The chain recombines TRBV7-9 with TRBJ2-7; TRBD2 matches at 7 bases. The CDR3 is 14 residues long. The V segment lost 5 bases and the J segment 2 bases; nucleotides outside the gene matches: 6. Looked up from germline, CDR1 is SEHNR and CDR2 is FQNEAQ (reference sequence). CDR3 sequence (DNA): TGTGCCAGCAGCCCGGGACTAAAACCCTACGAGCAGTACTTC. Translation: CASSPGLKPYEQYF. Filled out from reference TRBV7-9 and TRBJ2-7, the complete variable domain reads DTGVSQNPRHKITKRGQNVTFRCDPISEHNRLYWYRQTLGQGPEFLTYFQNEAQLEKSRLLSDRFSAERPKGSFSTLEIQRTEQGDSAMYLCASSPGLKPYEQYFGPGTRLTVT.

The chain joins TRBV19 to TRBJ2-7; 9 nucleotides align to TRBD2. The J segment lost 4 bases and the V segment lost 3 bases, leaving 7 bases of the junction unmatched. This CDR3 has 15 residues. Per germline, CDR1 LNHDA and CDR2 SQIVND (reference sequence). The CDR3 loop is CASSMGAGGGYEQYF. CDR3 DNA sequence: TGTGCCAGTAGTATGGGTGCGGGAGGGGGGTACGAGCAGTACTTC.